This is a list of T cell receptor beta chains from one sample in a study of patients and donors after allogeneic stem cell transplantation. TCRdb analysed the RT-PCR reads with MiXCR anew, one entry per CDR3 protein. Here the sample spans 920,000 or so distinct CDR3 sequences, more than 15% being singletons. The sequenced sample consisted of blood, either unsorted or a sorted T cell fraction (not recorded which). All receptors come from a human donor who was either an allogeneic HSCT recipient or a stem cell or donor lymphocyte infusion donor (not recorded which). It is not recorded whose cells these are; they may come from a transplant donor. CDR3s include the opening cysteine and the closing phenylalanine or tryptophan. The D gene is left open where the match is weak. Clone size appears in some rows only: once, few, many, or a class for an expanded clone.

. | TRBD2 | TRBJ2-7 | TRBV20-1 | CSLSSGGSSYEQYF | TGCAGCCTTTCAAGCGGGGGAAGCTCCTACGAGCAGTACTTC
few | . | TRBJ2-3 | TRBV10-3 | CAISERSLASTDTQYF | TGTGCCATCAGTGAGCGCAGCCTAGCTAGCACAGATACGCAGTATTTT
few | TRBD2 | TRBJ2-2 | TRBV5-4 | CASSIGLAVSGELFF | TGTGCCAGCAGCATTGGACTAGCTGTGTCCGGGGAGCTGTTTTTT
many | . | TRBJ2-1 | TRBV11-2 | CASTPEWGSSYNEQFF | TGTGCCAGCACCCCCGAATGGGGTAGCTCCTACAATGAGCAGTTCTTC
. | . | TRBJ2-1 | TRBV3-1 | CASSQGGLTYNEQFF | TGTGCCAGCAGCCAAGGTGGACTAACCTACAATGAGCAGTTCTTC
. | . | TRBJ2-7 | TRBV18 | CASSPGTPPYEQYF | TGTGCCAGCTCACCCGGGACTCCTCCCTACGAGCAGTACTTC
few | . | TRBJ2-1 | TRBV25-1 | CASSEYFDEQFF | TGTGCCAGCAGTGAATATTTCGATGAGCAGTTCTTC
few | TRBD1 | TRBJ2-7 | TRBV7-9 | CASSRRGTGGTNEQYF | TGTGCCAGCAGCCGCCGGGGGACAGGGGGTACTAACGAGCAGTACTTC
few | . | TRBJ2-2 | TRBV9 | CASSVGTAGELFF | TGTGCCAGCAGCGTAGGGACCGCCGGGGAGCTGTTTTTT
. | TRBD1 | TRBJ2-5 | TRBV11-2 | CASSTGTGEETQYF | TGTGCCAGCAGCACCGGGACAGGGGAAGAGACCCAGTACTTC
. | . | TRBJ2-1 | TRBV3-1 | CASSQEETRRNEQFF | TGTGCCAGCAGCCAAGAGGAAACTAGAAGAAATGAGCAGTTCTTC
few | TRBD2 | TRBJ2-1 | TRBV27 | CASRNSGRLNNEQFF | TGTGCCAGCAGAAATAGCGGGAGGCTTAACAATGAGCAGTTCTTC
. | . | TRBJ2-5 | TRBV10-3 | CAISGVRETQYF | TGTGCCATCAGCGGGGTCAGAGAGACCCAGTACTTC
. | . | TRBJ2-1 | TRBV6-5 | CASSYRPNNEQFF | TGTGCCAGCAGTTATCGACCCAACAATGAGCAGTTCTTC
. | . | TRBJ1-2 | TRBV20-1 | CSASSQGYGYTF | TGCAGTGCTAGCAGCCAGGGGTATGGCTACACCTTC
few | . | TRBJ1-1 | TRBV29-1 | CSVEGGRTGRTEAFF | TGCAGCGTTGAAGGAGGAAGAACAGGGCGCACTGAAGCTTTCTTT
. | . | TRBJ1-1 | TRBV4-1 | CASSQAAINTEAFF | TGCGCCAGCAGCCAAGCGGCCATAAACACTGAAGCTTTCTTT
. | . | TRBJ2-3 | TRBV4-1 | CASSQAAEGDTQYF | TGCGCCAGCAGCCAAGCGGCCGAAGGAGATACGCAGTATTTT
. | TRBD1 | TRBJ1-1 | TRBV19 | CASTAGGLPNTEAFF | TGTGCCAGCACAGCAGGGGGCCTTCCAAACACTGAAGCTTTCTTT
few | . | TRBJ1-2 | TRBV5-6 | CASSAGDSGYGYTF | TGTGCCAGCAGCGCTGGTGACTCTGGCTATGGCTACACCTTC
few | . | TRBJ2-1 | TRBV7-9 | CASRPGRLLSNEQFF | TGTGCCAGCCGACCGGGACGGCTCCTTTCAAATGAGCAGTTCTTC
many | TRBD2 | TRBJ2-2 | TRBV3-1 | CASSPRLAGANTGELFF | TGTGCCAGCAGCCCACGACTAGCGGGAGCGAACACCGGGGAGCTGTTTTTT
. | . | TRBJ2-1 | TRBV19 | CAARKASSSYNEQFF | TGTGCCGCTAGGAAGGCCTCGAGCTCCTACAATGAGCAGTTCTTC
. | . | TRBJ2-7 | TRBV9 | CATRTVYEQYF | TGTGCCACCCGAACCGTCTACGAGCAGTACTTC
few | . | TRBJ1-4 | TRBV20-1 | CSATEQMGEKLFF | TGCAGTGCTACAGAACAGATGGGTGAAAAACTGTTTTTT
. | . | TRBJ1-2 | TRBV10-3 | CAISESGAAPSYGYTF | TGTGCCATCAGTGAGTCGGGGGCAGCCCCCAGCTATGGCTACACCTTC
. | . | TRBJ2-7 | TRBV7-9 | CASSFGPSISYEQYF | TGTGCCAGCAGCTTCGGCCCGAGTATCTCCTACGAGCAGTACTTC